This paragraph reports one TCR beta chain. The antigen is undetermined. For TCR beta, libraries came from iRepertoire HTBI primers and Arm-PCR of CDR3 regions. One entry per CDR3 protein, called by TCRdb with MiXCR from the multiplex PCR reads. The sample shows hundreds of thousands of distinct CDR3 sequences, roughly 15% of them seen only once. Time point here: newly diagnosed GD, antithyroid drugs for less than 3 months. PBMCs were the source of the RNA used for TCR sequencing. As a group, patients came from one endocrinology department in Xi'an, China. This CDR3 is 15 amino acids long. V was clipped by 3 bases and J by 8 bases; unmatched bases: 7. The germline V gene encodes CDR1 LNHDA and CDR2 SQIVND (reference sequence). These data are taken from a study of regulatory T cells in long-lasting Graves disease. The study's findings and limits: Persistent disease showed a preference for TRBV28, TRBJ1-2 and TRBJ2-5.

The sample also formed part of further work on T cells in Graves' hyperthyroidism and ophthalmopathy. That paper adds: Ophthalmopathy could be told apart from stable hyperthyroidism with a 13 V-J model.

This sequence joins TRBV19 and TRBJ1-2, with 12 bases identical to TRBD1. Sample: peripheral blood mononuclear cells (PBMCs), taken at new diagnosis, from a patient treated with antithyroid drugs. The source of this sequence is a woman aged 25 to 39 with Graves disease. The CDR3 here is CASSIPGQGAHGYTF. For the CDR3, the DNA is TGTGCCAGTAGTATCCCGGGACAGGGGGCGCACGGCTACACCTTC.